This T cell receptor beta chain was sequenced for a study of beta chain features in type 1 diabetes. General study results and limits: Among type 1 diabetes patients, VDJ junctions had fewer insertions and more deletions.

Expressed TCRB transcripts were sequenced after all isolated RNA was converted to cDNA. Profiling relied on immunoSEQ multiplex PCR, and the TCRdb table lists in-frame clones only, not all of them. The table records hundreds of thousands of clones, around a sixth of them present only once. This clone was counted between two and nine times. Its antigen is not known. Via CD45RO/CCR7/CD25/CD127/CD95/CD27, cells of the CD4+ naive, central memory, regulatory and stem cell-like memory subsets were sorted. The specimen sequenced was naive CD4+ T cells from blood. This clonotype originated in a man aged 18 to 29 in good health.

The CDR3 nucleotides are TGTGCCAGCAGCGCCGACCTCCGGTACACAGATACGCAGTATTTT. Protein sequence: CASSADLRYTDTQYF. V and J are TRBV9 and TRBJ2-3; no clear D gene. The CDR3 runs to 15 residues. Germline V lookup: CDR1 SGDLS, CDR2 YYNGEE. V shed 3 bases and J shed 2 bases, with 13 bases lying between them.